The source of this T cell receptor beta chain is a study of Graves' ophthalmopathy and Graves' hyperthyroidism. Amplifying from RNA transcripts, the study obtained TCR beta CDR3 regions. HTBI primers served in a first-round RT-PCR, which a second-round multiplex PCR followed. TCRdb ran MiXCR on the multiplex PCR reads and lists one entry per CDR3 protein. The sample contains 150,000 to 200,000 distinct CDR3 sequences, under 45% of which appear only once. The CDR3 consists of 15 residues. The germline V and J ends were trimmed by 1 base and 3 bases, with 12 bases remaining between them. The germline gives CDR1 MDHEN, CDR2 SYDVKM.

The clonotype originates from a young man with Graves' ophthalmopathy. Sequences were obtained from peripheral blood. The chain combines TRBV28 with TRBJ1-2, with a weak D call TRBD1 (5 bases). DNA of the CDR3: TGTGCCAGCAGTTTATATCTGGGACCTTACTATGGCTACACCTTC. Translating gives CASSLYLGPYYGYTF.